Detailed here is one T cell receptor beta chain. What it recognizes is unknown. The sample has other DNA sequences that encode this CDR3 too. The CDR3 has 11 amino acids. V was clipped by 2 bases and J by 5 bases, with 4 bases between them. Germline CDR1 MNHEY, CDR2 SVGAGI. Measured with immunoSEQ multiplex PCR; TCRdb has only the in-frame clones, and not every one. Among roughly 770,000 clones listed, roughly 96% were seen once. Naive CD8 cells, CD45RO-negative and positively selected for CCR7, excluded terminally differentiated effector memory CD45RA+ cells. The data derive from a study of shared clonotypes between healthy human individuals. Study-level results: Large depth notwithstanding, sorted-subset sequencing proved incomplete by rarefaction. Researchers sampled only blood; tissue repertoires likely differ.

The TCR comes from a young man in good health. The chain joins TRBV6-5 to TRBJ2-7; D gene uncertain. Sequenced sample: naive CD8+ T cells sorted from blood. CDR3 nucleotide sequence: TGTGCCAGCAGTTACGGCGACGAGCAGTACTTC. This sequence encodes CASSYGDEQYF.